Each of the 26 T cell receptor beta chains below was sequenced from the same sample in a study of CD8 T cells in ankylosing spondylitis. MiXCR, run by TCRdb on the 5' RACE reads, gives a single entry per CDR3 protein. This sample has a few hundred thousand distinct CDR3 sequences, with around 10% found just once. Source material: blood, either unsorted or a sorted T cell fraction (not recorded which). The receptors come from a female donor with ankylosing spondylitis or in good health (not recorded which).

Only a few counts were recorded for this clonotype. This sequence joins TRBV20-1 and TRBJ2-7, with D hard to call. The CDR3 extends over 14 amino acids. From germline, CDR1 is DFQATT and CDR2 SNEGSKA (reference sequence). With 1 base removed from V and 2 bases from J, the gap between germline ends came to 12 bases. The CDR3 is CSARVAAYPYEQYF. CDR3 coding DNA: TGCAGTGCTAGAGTGGCGGCGTACCCCTACGAGCAGTACTTC.

This clonotype was seen more than once but under ten times. V gene TRBV27 combines with J gene TRBJ2-7; D perhaps matches TRBD1 (6 bases). V gave up 3 bases and J gave up 1 base, with 22 bases separating them. The V gene's germline CDR1 is MNHEY and CDR2 SMNVEV (reference sequence). The CDR3 spans 18 residues. The CDR3 region has the DNA TGTGCCAGCAGTTTGACTGGCAGGGGTGTATCGTTGTCCTACGAGCAGTACTTC. Its translation is CASSLTGRGVSLSYEQYF.

This clonotype was detected a few times. J is TRBJ2-7 and V is TRBV28; 7 nucleotides align to TRBD1. V lost 2 bases to trimming and J lost 2 bases; unmatched junction nucleotides: 6. This CDR3 region has 15 residues. Germline lookup yields CDR1 MDHEN and CDR2 SYDVKM. The CDR3 loop reads CASSLPGTATYEQYF. The DNA for the CDR3 is TGTGCCAGCAGTTTACCCGGGACAGCCACCTACGAGCAGTACTTC. Looking up the rest from reference TRBV28 and TRBJ2-7 gives the full variable domain: DVKVTQSSRYLVKRTGEKVFLECVQDMDHENMFWYRQDPGLGLRLIYFSYDVKMKEKGDIPEGYSVSREKKERFSLILESASTNQTSMYLCASSLPGTATYEQYFGPGTRLTVT.

The sample holds many counts of this clonotype. This rearrangement joins TRBV5-1 to TRBJ1-6; perhaps TRBD1 as D (5 bases). The CDR3 runs 15 residues. The germline gives CDR1 SGHRS, CDR2 YFSETQ. The V end was cut by 4 bases, the J end by 5 bases, with 13 bases between. The CDR3 reads CASSQAGTDNSPLHF. In DNA form, the CDR3 reads TGCGCCAGCAGCCAAGCCGGGACCGATAATTCACCCCTCCACTTT.

The table lists this clonotype with a few counts. This chain joins TRBV20-1 and TRBJ2-5; 7 bases fit TRBD2. CDR1 is DFQATT, CDR2 SNEGSKA, per germline (reference sequence). The length of the CDR3 is 15 residues. After removal of 5 bases from V and 9 bases from J, the junction contained 18 bases not matched to a gene. The CDR3 reads CSARSAAGAREAQYF. The CDR3 DNA reads TGCAGTGCTCGATCCGCGGCGGGAGCTAGGGAGGCCCAGTACTTC.

The gene calls are TRBV29-1 and TRBJ2-3, with 11 bases aligning to TRBD2. The J segment lost 11 bases and the V segment lost 8 bases, leaving 15 bases of the junction unmatched. This CDR3 spans 14 amino acids. The V gene's germline CDR1 is SQVTM and CDR2 ANQGSEA. The CDR3 DNA follows: TGCAGCTCCAGAGGGCTAGCGGGAGGTTCGGAGCAGTATTTT. It translates to CSSRGLAGGSEQYF.

The chain joins TRBV20-1 to TRBJ2-5; 7 bases fit TRBD2. This CDR3 has 16 amino acids. The V gene's germline CDR1 is DFQATT and CDR2 SNEGSKA (reference sequence). Trimming at V came to 1 base and at J to 5 bases, leaving 13 bases not matched to a gene. This CDR3 is CSARVETSWDGETQYF. The CDR3 DNA reads as TGCAGTGCTAGAGTTGAGACTAGCTGGGATGGGGAGACCCAGTACTTC.

This sequence joins TRBV21-1 and TRBJ2-7. TRBV21-1 is a recognized pseudogene. The CDR3 is 16 residues long. CDR3 residues: CASSPSMATVPYEQYF. The CDR3, as DNA: TGTGCCAGCAGCCCGTCCATGGCGACGGTCCCCTACGAGCAGTACTTC.

The V and J genes are TRBV7-2 and TRBJ2-1; 12 positions agree with TRBD2. Unmatched junction bases numbered 4, after V lost 1 base and J lost 6 bases. The CDR3 spans 16 residues. The germline CDR1 and CDR2 sequences are SGHTA and FQGNSA. For the CDR3, the DNA is TGTGCCAGCAGCTTAGTCTGGACTAGCGGGACCAATGAGCAGTTCTTC. Translated: CASSLVWTSGTNEQFF.

This clonotype occurred many times. This chain joins TRBV7-6 and TRBJ2-1; 9 bases line up with TRBD1. The CDR3 runs to 15 residues. Germline-derived CDR1 and CDR2 are SGHVS and FNYEAQ. The V and J ends lost 5 bases and 5 bases, in that order; junction bases with no gene match: 7. The CDR3 protein is CASSRPGQGNNEQFF. DNA of the CDR3: TGTGCCAGCAGCCGCCCGGGACAGGGTAACAATGAGCAGTTCTTC.

This clonotype was counted many times. The rearrangement joins TRBV7-2 to TRBJ1-2; D gene uncertain. With 3 bases removed from V and 6 bases from J, the gap between germline ends came to 8 bases. CDR3 length: 12 residues. Germline values: CDR1 SGHTA, CDR2 FQGNSA. CDR3: CASSFRSHGYTF. DNA of the CDR3: TGTGCCAGCAGCTTCCGGTCACATGGCTACACCTTC.

This clonotype was picked up many times. V gene TRBV12-3 or TRBV12-4 combines with J gene TRBJ2-3; 7 positions match TRBD2. The junction had 17 bases not matched to a gene; V was cut back by 7 bases and J by 7 bases. This CDR3 region has 16 residues. CDR3 amino acids: CASKSSGAGDYYTQYF. The DNA for the CDR3 is TGTGCCAGCAAGTCGTCCGGGGCGGGGGACTACTATACGCAGTATTTT.

This clonotype was counted at least ten times. The rearrangement uses TRBV20-1 and TRBJ2-1; D may be TRBD1 (6 bases). The CDR3 is 16 residues long. The V gene's germline CDR1 is DFQATT and CDR2 SNEGSKA (reference sequence). Deletions cut 1 base from V and 4 bases from J, with 17 bases between. CDR3 residues: CSARVIGGVLYNEQFF. In DNA form, the CDR3 reads TGCAGTGCTAGAGTCATTGGGGGCGTGTTATACAATGAGCAGTTCTTC.

This clonotype was seen ten or more times. This chain connects TRBV20-1 to TRBJ2-1; TRBD2 aligns across 7 bases. The germline V gene has CDR1 DFQATT and CDR2 SNEGSKA (reference sequence). This CDR3 region has 15 residues. As DNA, the CDR3 is TGCAGCACCGGGGAGGGGCACGGCTCCTACAATGAGCAGTTCTTC. Amino acids: CSTGEGHGSYNEQFF.

This clonotype was detected ten times or more. The chain has TRBV5-1 and TRBJ2-5, with 9 bases aligning to TRBD1. V shed 4 bases and J 2 bases; nucleotides not matched to a gene: 3. The CDR3 totals 14 residues. Germline CDR1 reads SGHRS; CDR2 reads YFSETQ. The CDR3 coding sequence is TGCGCCAGCAGCCCGACAGGGGGACAAGAGACCCAGTACTTC. It specifies CASSPTGGQETQYF.

The sample holds many counts of this clonotype. The gene calls are TRBV4-3 and TRBJ1-5; a possible D gene is TRBD1 (6 bases). Per the germline V gene, CDR1 is LGHNA and CDR2 is YSLEER. Between the trimmed V and J ends, which lost 4 bases and 2 bases, there was a span of 12 bases. The CDR3 totals 15 residues. The CDR3 nucleotides read TGCGCCAGCAGCCCTACAGGGTACGGCAATCAGCCCCAGCATTTT. It yields the protein CASSPTGYGNQPQHF.

This clonotype was counted between two and nine times. This chain uses TRBV2 with TRBJ2-5; D is perhaps TRBD2 (6 bases). This CDR3 is 16 amino acids long. Per the germline V gene, CDR1 is SNHLY and CDR2 is FYNNEI. Trimming left V 6 bases short and J 5 bases short, with 22 bases between. CDR3 amino acids: CASRRGAAAWGETQYF. CDR3 DNA: TGTGCCAGCAGGCGGGGTGCGGCGGCCTGGGGGGAGACCCAGTACTTC.

The V call is TRBV12-3 or TRBV12-4, the J call TRBJ2-1; D unclear. This CDR3 comprises 12 residues. V lost 2 bases and J lost 8, with 7 bases in between. The CDR3 loop reads CASSLWGHEQFF. The CDR3 nucleotides are TGTGCCAGCAGTTTATGGGGTCATGAGCAGTTCTTC.

This clonotype was detected ten times or more. The CDR3 loop is CASGGGRITGELFF. Written as DNA, the CDR3 is TGTGCCAGCGGTGGGGGGCGAATCACCGGGGAGCTGTTTTTT. The rearrangement uses TRBV12-3 or TRBV12-4 and TRBJ2-2; perhaps D is TRBD1 or TRBD2 (6 bases each). Trimming stripped 8 bases from V and 4 bases from J, with 14 bases between. The CDR3 is 14 amino acids.

This clonotype was counted between two and nine times. The rearrangement links TRBV6-2 or TRBV6-3 to TRBJ2-1, with D possibly TRBD2 on 6 matching bases. Germline CDR1 reads MNHEY; CDR2 reads SVGEGT. Trimming stripped 0 bases from V and 5 bases from J, with 14 bases between. This CDR3 has 16 amino acids. CDR3 amino acids: CASSYSETSPHNEQFF. In nucleotides, the CDR3 is TGTGCCAGCAGTTACTCCGAAACTAGCCCACACAATGAGCAGTTCTTC.

There are many counts of this clonotype. This chain connects TRBV4-1 to TRBJ1-3, with D unclear. Germline V CDR1 and CDR2: MGHRA, YSYEKL. There are 16 residues in the CDR3. V lost 0 bases to trimming and J lost 3 bases, with 12 bases between them. The CDR3 is CASSQDRVMGGNTIYF. The CDR3 DNA sequence: TGCGCCAGCAGCCAAGATAGGGTCATGGGTGGAAACACCATATATTTT.

This clonotype was counted many times. This chain connects TRBV5-1 to TRBJ2-1; 10 positions agree with TRBD2. This CDR3 has 13 amino acids. V lost 4 bases to trimming and J lost 12 bases; unmatched junction nucleotides: 7. Per germline, CDR1 SGHRS and CDR2 YFSETQ. CDR3 residues: CASSLGLAYGQFF. The CDR3, as DNA: TGCGCCAGCAGCCTGGGACTAGCGTACGGGCAGTTCTTC.

This clonotype was counted at least ten times. The chain joins TRBV20-1 to TRBJ2-5, with no clear D. Trimming pared 4 bases from V and 5 bases from J, leaving 14 bases between. Germline loops: CDR1 DFQATT, CDR2 SNEGSKA (reference sequence). CDR3 length equals 13 residues. CDR3 residues: CSAILLERETQYF. DNA of the CDR3: TGCAGTGCTATCCTCCTGGAACGGGAGACCCAGTACTTC.

This clonotype was recorded a few times. The rearrangement joins TRBV10-2 to TRBJ2-7; perhaps D is TRBD1 or TRBD2 (5 bases each). The V end lost 5 bases, the J end lost 3 bases, and 20 bases lay between the germline ends. This CDR3 is 16 amino acids long. CDR1 and CDR2 (germline): WSHSY, SAAADI. CDR3 region: CASSSLSGPSFYEQYF. DNA for the CDR3: TGCGCCAGCAGTTCACTTTCGGGACCGTCATTCTACGAGCAGTACTTC.

In this sample, this clonotype turned up many times. This sequence joins TRBV20-1 and TRBJ1-2; D is unresolved. Germline values: CDR1 DFQATT, CDR2 SNEGSKA (reference sequence). There are 13 residues in the CDR3. Trimming stripped 3 bases from V and 2 bases from J, with 10 bases between. CDR3 sequence: CSAREEVNYGYTF. The CDR3 DNA is TGCAGTGCTAGGGAGGAGGTCAACTATGGCTACACCTTC.

In its sample, this clonotype was seen a few times. The chain couples TRBV29-1 to TRBJ2-7, with 15 bases fitting TRBD2. J gave up 0 bases and V 1 base, and 7 bases lay outside the gene matches. This CDR3 region has 18 residues. Germline V CDR1 and CDR2: SQVTM, ANQGSEA. CDR3 coding DNA: TGCAGCGTTGAAGGCGGGGGACTAGCGGGGGGTTCCTCCTACGAGCAGTACTTC. Its protein product is CSVEGGGLAGGSSYEQYF.